The clone carrying this T cell receptor beta chain was recorded only once. The antigen is unknown. The data stem from a study of beta chain features in type 1 diabetes. Study context: Healthy donors and patients showed comparable age, gender and cell yields.

Study-wide findings and caveats: Moderate but significant shortening of TCRB CDR3s was recorded in all four CD4+ subsets from Type 1 diabetes patients.

V dropped 3 bases and J dropped 0 bases, with 8 bases sitting between them. CDR3 length equals 14 residues. Germline V gene sequence: CDR1 MNHEY, CDR2 SMNVEV (reference sequence). Every isolated RNA sample was fully reverse transcribed, so sequencing captured expressed TCRB transcripts. Generated by immunoSEQ multiplex PCR, the TCRdb table keeps only in-frame clones and is missing some. The table has about 230,000 clones, 16% seen once; the top ten hold about 0.08%. Purity above 95% was achieved in all sorted populations. The chain combines TRBV27 with TRBJ1-1, with D unclear. Sequencing was performed on naive CD4+ T cells from blood. The source of this sequence is a man aged 25 to 40 with type 1 diabetes. This CDR3 reads CASSLEGMNTEAFF. The CDR3 coding sequence is TGTGCCAGCAGTTTGGAGGGAATGAACACTGAAGCTTTCTTT.